The 28 T cell receptor beta chains below were found in one sample sequenced in a study of PD-L1 blockade in urothelial cancer. Time point denoted: peripheral blood 6 weeks after treatment start. Sequencing was performed with immunoSEQ multiplex PCR; in TCRdb, only in-frame clones are kept and a portion is missing. Of 100,000 to 150,000 clones listed, around 86% were seen once; the top ten hold 2.4%. The sequencing here drew on PBMCs, taken around atezolizumab (anti-PD-L1) treatment. The receptors shown here come from a man over 45 with urothelial cancer.

The CDR3: CASSIERGPYNEQFF. The CDR3 DNA follows: TGTGCCAGCAGCATCGAGAGAGGGCCTTACAATGAGCAGTTCTTC. The chain has TRBV9 and TRBJ2-1, with D tentatively TRBD2 (5 bases). Germline-derived CDR1 and CDR2 are SGDLS and YYNGEE. The V and J ends lost 4 bases and 4 bases respectively, with 15 bases between them. The CDR3 extends over 15 amino acids.

The J gene is TRBJ2-1, the V gene TRBV7-8; no clear D. The CDR3 sequence is 13 residues long. The ends were cut back, 7 bases at V and 6 bases at J, with 13 bases in the middle. Germline V lookup: CDR1 SGHVS, CDR2 FQNEAQ. For the CDR3, the DNA is TGTGCCAGCACCCAACCCCCGAGCAATGAGCAGTTCTTC. Amino acids: CASTQPPSNEQFF. Drawing the rest from reference TRBV7-8 and TRBJ2-1, the complete variable domain is GAGVSQSPRYKVAKRGQDVALRCDPISGHVSLFWYQQALGQGPEFLTYFQNEAQLDKSGLPSDRFFAERPEGSVSTLKIQRTQQEDSAVYLCASTQPPSNEQFFGPGTRLTVL.

The chain is built from TRBV19 and TRBJ1-6; possible D gene TRBD1, 5 bases. The germline gives CDR1 LNHDA, CDR2 SQIVND (reference sequence). The CDR3 is 17 amino acids. V dropped 6 bases and J dropped 10 bases, with 25 bases sitting between them. CDR3 bases: TGTGCCAGTAGCCTCCGAAGGGGTCGCGATGTTTGGTCACCCCTCCACTTT. It codes for CASSLRRGRDVWSPLHF. Full variable domain (rest looked up from reference TRBV19 and TRBJ1-6): DGGITQSPKYLFRKEGQNVTLSCEQNLNHDAMYWYRQDPGQGLRLIYYSQIVNDFQKGDIAEGYSVSREKKESFPLTVTSAQKNPTAFYLCASSLRRGRDVWSPLHFGNGTRLTVT.

The chain combines TRBV6-5 with TRBJ1-1; maybe TRBD1 (6 bases). V was clipped by 4 bases and J by 11 bases, with 14 bases between them. Germline V gene sequence: CDR1 MNHEY, CDR2 SVGAGI. CDR3 length: 12 amino acids. CDR3 region: CASSSPTGNAFF. The CDR3 nucleotides read TGTGCCAGCAGTTCACCTACAGGGAACGCTTTCTTT.

The rearrangement links TRBV7-2 to TRBJ1-1, with a weak D call TRBD1 (5 bases). The CDR3 totals 14 residues. Germline V lookup: CDR1 SGHTA, CDR2 FQGNSA. The V and J ends lost 2 bases and 5 bases respectively, with 12 bases between them. CDR3 DNA: TGTGCCAGCAGCTTACTTTGGGGCGTGACTGAAGCTTTCTTT. As protein: CASSLLWGVTEAFF.

V and J are TRBV28 and TRBJ2-3; D remains ambiguous. Looked up from germline, CDR1 is MDHEN and CDR2 is SYDVKM. V lost 1 base and J 4 bases, leaving 6 bases between the germline ends. The CDR3 covers 13 residues. The CDR3 sequence is CASSLFGADTQYF. The CDR3 DNA sequence: TGTGCCAGCAGTTTATTCGGAGCAGATACGCAGTATTTT.

This chain uses TRBV13 with TRBJ1-2; 7 nucleotides line up with TRBD1. This CDR3 is built from 14 residues. Germline V gene data show CDR1 as PRHDT and CDR2 as FYEKMQ (reference sequence). V trimming: 1 base; J trimming: 5 bases; junction bases outside the gene matches: 4. For the CDR3, the DNA is TGTGCCAGCAGCTTAGTTAGGGGGCTTTATGGCTACACCTTC. Its protein is CASSLVRGLYGYTF.

This chain uses TRBV19 with TRBJ2-3; 8 nucleotides agree with TRBD1. Germline lookup yields CDR1 LNHDA and CDR2 SQIVND (reference sequence). The trim removed 6 bases at V and 10 bases at J, leaving 6 bases unmatched. The CDR3 sequence is 12 residues long. In nucleotides, the CDR3 is TGTGCCAGTAGCGAGACAGGGGCGTCGCAGTATTTT. This codes for CASSETGASQYF.

The chain's CDR3 is CASSPPGGHGYTF. CDR3 DNA: TGTGCCAGCTCACCACCAGGGGGCCATGGCTACACCTTC. The gene calls are TRBV18 and TRBJ1-2, with 7 positions matching TRBD1. The ends lost 0 bases at V and 6 bases at J; junction bases unmatched: 1. The CDR3 totals 13 residues. Looked up from germline, CDR1 is KGHSH and CDR2 is LQKENI.

The chain has TRBV29-1 and TRBJ2-1, with 7 bases fitting TRBD1. The germline V gene encodes CDR1 SQVTM and CDR2 ANQGSEA. The CDR3 extends over 15 amino acids. V was clipped by 3 bases and J by 1 base; unmatched bases: 6. CDR3 coding DNA: TGCAGCGTTGATAGAGGACAGGTGTCCTACAATGAGCAGTTCTTC. Protein: CSVDRGQVSYNEQFF.

J is TRBJ2-5 and V is TRBV9, with 7 bases lining up with TRBD2. CDR1 and CDR2 from the germline V gene are SGDLS and YYNGEE. CDR3 length: 16 amino acids. The V and J ends lost 0 bases and 3 bases, in that order; junction bases with no gene match: 8. CDR3 bases: TGTGCCAGCAGCGTAGAAGGGAGGGCCTATGAAGAGACCCAGTACTTC. Its translation: CASSVEGRAYEETQYF. The full variable domain, completed using reference TRBV9 and TRBJ2-5, is DSGVTQTPKHLITATGQRVTLRCSPRSGDLSVYWYQQSLDQGLQFLIQYYNGEERAKGNILERFSAQQFPDLHSELNLSSLELGDSALYFCASSVEGRAYEETQYFGPGTRLLVL.

J is TRBJ1-3 and V is TRBV28; maybe TRBD1 (6 bases). The CDR3 totals 15 residues. Trimming took off 6 bases at V and 0 bases at J, with 12 bases between the two ends. Germline CDR1 and CDR2: MDHEN and SYDVKM. Here the CDR3 reads CASSYRAYSGNTIYF. CDR3 sequence (DNA): TGTGCCAGCAGCTACAGGGCATACTCTGGAAACACCATATATTTT.

The gene calls are TRBV5-6 and TRBJ1-3; D is perhaps TRBD1 (6 bases). V was pared by 6 bases and J by 2 bases, with 18 bases between. The CDR3 runs 16 residues. Looked up from germline, CDR1 is SGHDT and CDR2 is YYEEEE. DNA for the CDR3: TGTGCCAGCACCACTCTGCGGGGGGCCGCTGGAAACACCATATATTTT. Protein sequence: CASTTLRGAAGNTIYF.

V is TRBV7-2 and J is TRBJ2-3; 9 bases agree with TRBD2. In germline, CDR1 is SGHTA, CDR2 FQGNSA. Germline trimming cut 1 base from V and 1 base from J; bases unmatched to any gene: 6. This CDR3 comprises 17 residues. CDR3 sequence (DNA): TGTGCCAGCAGCTTAGACCGGTCTAGCGGGGGCACAGATACGCAGTATTTT. It specifies CASSLDRSSGGTDTQYF.

This clone was picked up one time. This rearrangement joins TRBV5-1 to TRBJ2-1; possible D gene TRBD1, 5 bases. Germline V gene lookup returns CDR1 SGHRS and CDR2 YFSETQ. The CDR3 is 16 residues long. The V gene lost 0 bases and the J gene lost 3 bases, with 13 bases spanning the gap. CDR3 in amino acids: CASSLEGRVGYNEQFF. CDR3 DNA sequence: TGCGCCAGCAGCTTGGAGGGCAGGGTCGGCTACAATGAGCAGTTCTTC. Filled out from reference TRBV5-1 and TRBJ2-1, the complete variable domain reads KAGVTQTPRYLIKTRGQQVTLSCSPISGHRSVSWYQQTPGQGLQFLFEYFSETQRNKGNFPGRFSGRQFSNSRSEMNVSTLELGDSALYLCASSLEGRVGYNEQFFGPGTRLTVL.

The chain couples TRBV28 to TRBJ1-2; 9 bases fit TRBD1. V shed 9 bases, J shed 2 bases, and the junction held 10 bases outside the gene matches. Germline assignment: CDR1 MDHEN and CDR2 SYDVKM. The CDR3 length is 15 residues. As DNA, the CDR3 is TGTGCCAGTATCGAGGGCGGGACAGGGAACTATGGCTACACCTTC. Its translation is CASIEGGTGNYGYTF.

The table lists this clone with a few counts. The chain employs TRBV28 and TRBJ1-1; weak D call: TRBD1 (6 bases). CDR3 length: 14 amino acids. V was trimmed by 1 base and J by 4 bases, leaving 10 bases between them. Germline V gives CDR1 MDHEN, CDR2 SYDVKM. The CDR3 reads CASSLSSGVTEAFF. In DNA form, the CDR3 reads TGTGCCAGCAGTTTATCCTCAGGGGTCACTGAAGCTTTCTTT. Supplemented by reference TRBV28 and TRBJ1-1, the full variable domain reads DVKVTQSSRYLVKRTGEKVFLECVQDMDHENMFWYRQDPGLGLRLIYFSYDVKMKEKGDIPEGYSVSREKKERFSLILESASTNQTSMYLCASSLSSGVTEAFFGQGTRLTVV.

In DNA, the CDR3 is TGTGCCAGCAGTTACGAAGGGGGCGCGGGCTACACCTTC. Translation: CASSYEGGAGYTF. The rearrangement joins TRBV6-5 to TRBJ1-2; 7 bases are a match to TRBD1. Germline CDR1 is MNHEY and CDR2 is SVGAGI. The V segment lost 2 bases and the J segment 8 bases; nucleotides outside the gene matches: 5. The CDR3 is made up of 13 amino acids.

The genes are TRBV19 and TRBJ2-1; the match to TRBD1 covers 8 bases. The CDR3 loop spans 15 amino acids. V dropped 6 bases and J dropped 3; count of bases not matched to a gene: 7. Looked up from germline, CDR1 is LNHDA and CDR2 is SQIVND (reference sequence). The CDR3 coding sequence is TGTGCCAGTAGCAGACCGGGACAGGACTACAATGAGCAGTTCTTC. It yields the protein CASSRPGQDYNEQFF.

The chain employs TRBV5-4 and TRBJ1-1, with D possibly TRBD1 on 5 matching bases. V was trimmed by 0 bases and J by 7 bases, leaving 10 bases between them. This CDR3 has 13 residues. Germline CDR1 reads SGHNT; CDR2 reads YYREEE (reference sequence). The CDR3 loop is CASSLGGQGEAFF. The CDR3 DNA reads as TGTGCCAGCAGCTTGGGGGGTCAGGGTGAAGCTTTCTTT.

This clone came up once. This chain links TRBV2 with TRBJ2-4; a possible D gene is TRBD1 (7 bases). With 6 bases removed from V and 0 bases from J, the gap between germline ends came to 21 bases. The germline gives CDR1 SNHLY, CDR2 FYNNEI. This CDR3 comprises 18 residues. This chain's CDR3 is CASSSALRQGLAKNIQYF. CDR3 coding DNA: TGTGCCAGCAGCTCCGCCCTGAGACAGGGACTAGCCAAAAACATTCAGTACTTC.

This chain connects TRBV30 to TRBJ2-7; D possibly corresponds to TRBD1 (6 bases). The CDR3 is 14 residues long. Germline CDR1 GTSNPN, CDR2 SVGIG (reference sequence). Trimming pared 4 bases from V and 3 bases from J, leaving 16 bases between. The CDR3 nucleotides read TGTGCCTGGACGCGAACAGGGTCGATCTACGAGCAGTACTTC. It is translated as CAWTRTGSIYEQYF.

The chain links TRBV12-2 to TRBJ1-1; the table's TRBD1 call for D was not verified on the DNA. TRBV12-2 is a documented pseudogene. The CDR3 has 19 residues. Here the CDR3 DNA reads TGTGCAAGTCGCTCACAAGCCGGGACAGGGGGAACTTGGAACACTGAAGCTTTCTTT. It codes for CASRSQAGTGGTWNTEAFF.

The chain joins TRBV9 to TRBJ2-3; D is possibly TRBD1 (6 bases). This CDR3 has 15 residues. The germline gives CDR1 SGDLS, CDR2 YYNGEE. Trimming took 4 bases from V and 5 from J, leaving 17 bases between them. CDR3 sequence: CASSPRESGQDTQYF. The CDR3 DNA follows: TGTGCCAGCAGCCCCAGGGAGTCGGGACAAGATACGCAGTATTTT.

The chain recombines TRBV30 with TRBJ1-1, with D perhaps TRBD1 (6 bases). This CDR3 is 15 amino acids long. CDR1 GTSNPN and CDR2 SVGIG come from the germline V gene (reference sequence). V lost 2 bases and J lost 4, with 17 bases in between. CDR3: CAWSPMGGAPTEAFF. In DNA form, the CDR3 reads TGTGCCTGGAGTCCCATGGGGGGGGCCCCCACTGAAGCTTTCTTT.

The chain recombines TRBV29-1 with TRBJ2-2; 9 bases match TRBD2. This CDR3 has 15 residues. V lost 6 bases and J lost 5; bases outside the gene matches: 10. Germline-derived CDR1 and CDR2 are SQVTM and ANQGSEA. CDR3 sequence: CSVPWGGRGTGELFF. The CDR3 bases are TGCAGCGTCCCCTGGGGCGGGAGGGGAACCGGGGAGCTGTTTTTT.

This clone was observed a few times. V and J are TRBV7-9 and TRBJ1-2; unclear D gene. This CDR3 is built from 12 residues. The ends were cut back, 5 bases at V and 8 bases at J, with 12 bases in the middle. Germline CDR1 is SEHNR and CDR2 is FQNEAQ (reference sequence). In DNA, the CDR3 is TGTGCCAGCAGCCTGGAGGATTGGGGCTACACCTTC. Translating it yields CASSLEDWGYTF.

V gene TRBV19 combines with J gene TRBJ2-3, with TRBD1 matching over 12 bases. This CDR3 is built from 15 residues. Germline loops: CDR1 LNHDA, CDR2 SQIVND (reference sequence). The ends lost 6 bases at V and 5 bases at J; junction bases unmatched: 6. CDR3 nucleotide sequence: TGTGCCAGTAGCCCGGGACAGGGGGCGAGAGATACGCAGTATTTT. The encoded protein is CASSPGQGARDTQYF.